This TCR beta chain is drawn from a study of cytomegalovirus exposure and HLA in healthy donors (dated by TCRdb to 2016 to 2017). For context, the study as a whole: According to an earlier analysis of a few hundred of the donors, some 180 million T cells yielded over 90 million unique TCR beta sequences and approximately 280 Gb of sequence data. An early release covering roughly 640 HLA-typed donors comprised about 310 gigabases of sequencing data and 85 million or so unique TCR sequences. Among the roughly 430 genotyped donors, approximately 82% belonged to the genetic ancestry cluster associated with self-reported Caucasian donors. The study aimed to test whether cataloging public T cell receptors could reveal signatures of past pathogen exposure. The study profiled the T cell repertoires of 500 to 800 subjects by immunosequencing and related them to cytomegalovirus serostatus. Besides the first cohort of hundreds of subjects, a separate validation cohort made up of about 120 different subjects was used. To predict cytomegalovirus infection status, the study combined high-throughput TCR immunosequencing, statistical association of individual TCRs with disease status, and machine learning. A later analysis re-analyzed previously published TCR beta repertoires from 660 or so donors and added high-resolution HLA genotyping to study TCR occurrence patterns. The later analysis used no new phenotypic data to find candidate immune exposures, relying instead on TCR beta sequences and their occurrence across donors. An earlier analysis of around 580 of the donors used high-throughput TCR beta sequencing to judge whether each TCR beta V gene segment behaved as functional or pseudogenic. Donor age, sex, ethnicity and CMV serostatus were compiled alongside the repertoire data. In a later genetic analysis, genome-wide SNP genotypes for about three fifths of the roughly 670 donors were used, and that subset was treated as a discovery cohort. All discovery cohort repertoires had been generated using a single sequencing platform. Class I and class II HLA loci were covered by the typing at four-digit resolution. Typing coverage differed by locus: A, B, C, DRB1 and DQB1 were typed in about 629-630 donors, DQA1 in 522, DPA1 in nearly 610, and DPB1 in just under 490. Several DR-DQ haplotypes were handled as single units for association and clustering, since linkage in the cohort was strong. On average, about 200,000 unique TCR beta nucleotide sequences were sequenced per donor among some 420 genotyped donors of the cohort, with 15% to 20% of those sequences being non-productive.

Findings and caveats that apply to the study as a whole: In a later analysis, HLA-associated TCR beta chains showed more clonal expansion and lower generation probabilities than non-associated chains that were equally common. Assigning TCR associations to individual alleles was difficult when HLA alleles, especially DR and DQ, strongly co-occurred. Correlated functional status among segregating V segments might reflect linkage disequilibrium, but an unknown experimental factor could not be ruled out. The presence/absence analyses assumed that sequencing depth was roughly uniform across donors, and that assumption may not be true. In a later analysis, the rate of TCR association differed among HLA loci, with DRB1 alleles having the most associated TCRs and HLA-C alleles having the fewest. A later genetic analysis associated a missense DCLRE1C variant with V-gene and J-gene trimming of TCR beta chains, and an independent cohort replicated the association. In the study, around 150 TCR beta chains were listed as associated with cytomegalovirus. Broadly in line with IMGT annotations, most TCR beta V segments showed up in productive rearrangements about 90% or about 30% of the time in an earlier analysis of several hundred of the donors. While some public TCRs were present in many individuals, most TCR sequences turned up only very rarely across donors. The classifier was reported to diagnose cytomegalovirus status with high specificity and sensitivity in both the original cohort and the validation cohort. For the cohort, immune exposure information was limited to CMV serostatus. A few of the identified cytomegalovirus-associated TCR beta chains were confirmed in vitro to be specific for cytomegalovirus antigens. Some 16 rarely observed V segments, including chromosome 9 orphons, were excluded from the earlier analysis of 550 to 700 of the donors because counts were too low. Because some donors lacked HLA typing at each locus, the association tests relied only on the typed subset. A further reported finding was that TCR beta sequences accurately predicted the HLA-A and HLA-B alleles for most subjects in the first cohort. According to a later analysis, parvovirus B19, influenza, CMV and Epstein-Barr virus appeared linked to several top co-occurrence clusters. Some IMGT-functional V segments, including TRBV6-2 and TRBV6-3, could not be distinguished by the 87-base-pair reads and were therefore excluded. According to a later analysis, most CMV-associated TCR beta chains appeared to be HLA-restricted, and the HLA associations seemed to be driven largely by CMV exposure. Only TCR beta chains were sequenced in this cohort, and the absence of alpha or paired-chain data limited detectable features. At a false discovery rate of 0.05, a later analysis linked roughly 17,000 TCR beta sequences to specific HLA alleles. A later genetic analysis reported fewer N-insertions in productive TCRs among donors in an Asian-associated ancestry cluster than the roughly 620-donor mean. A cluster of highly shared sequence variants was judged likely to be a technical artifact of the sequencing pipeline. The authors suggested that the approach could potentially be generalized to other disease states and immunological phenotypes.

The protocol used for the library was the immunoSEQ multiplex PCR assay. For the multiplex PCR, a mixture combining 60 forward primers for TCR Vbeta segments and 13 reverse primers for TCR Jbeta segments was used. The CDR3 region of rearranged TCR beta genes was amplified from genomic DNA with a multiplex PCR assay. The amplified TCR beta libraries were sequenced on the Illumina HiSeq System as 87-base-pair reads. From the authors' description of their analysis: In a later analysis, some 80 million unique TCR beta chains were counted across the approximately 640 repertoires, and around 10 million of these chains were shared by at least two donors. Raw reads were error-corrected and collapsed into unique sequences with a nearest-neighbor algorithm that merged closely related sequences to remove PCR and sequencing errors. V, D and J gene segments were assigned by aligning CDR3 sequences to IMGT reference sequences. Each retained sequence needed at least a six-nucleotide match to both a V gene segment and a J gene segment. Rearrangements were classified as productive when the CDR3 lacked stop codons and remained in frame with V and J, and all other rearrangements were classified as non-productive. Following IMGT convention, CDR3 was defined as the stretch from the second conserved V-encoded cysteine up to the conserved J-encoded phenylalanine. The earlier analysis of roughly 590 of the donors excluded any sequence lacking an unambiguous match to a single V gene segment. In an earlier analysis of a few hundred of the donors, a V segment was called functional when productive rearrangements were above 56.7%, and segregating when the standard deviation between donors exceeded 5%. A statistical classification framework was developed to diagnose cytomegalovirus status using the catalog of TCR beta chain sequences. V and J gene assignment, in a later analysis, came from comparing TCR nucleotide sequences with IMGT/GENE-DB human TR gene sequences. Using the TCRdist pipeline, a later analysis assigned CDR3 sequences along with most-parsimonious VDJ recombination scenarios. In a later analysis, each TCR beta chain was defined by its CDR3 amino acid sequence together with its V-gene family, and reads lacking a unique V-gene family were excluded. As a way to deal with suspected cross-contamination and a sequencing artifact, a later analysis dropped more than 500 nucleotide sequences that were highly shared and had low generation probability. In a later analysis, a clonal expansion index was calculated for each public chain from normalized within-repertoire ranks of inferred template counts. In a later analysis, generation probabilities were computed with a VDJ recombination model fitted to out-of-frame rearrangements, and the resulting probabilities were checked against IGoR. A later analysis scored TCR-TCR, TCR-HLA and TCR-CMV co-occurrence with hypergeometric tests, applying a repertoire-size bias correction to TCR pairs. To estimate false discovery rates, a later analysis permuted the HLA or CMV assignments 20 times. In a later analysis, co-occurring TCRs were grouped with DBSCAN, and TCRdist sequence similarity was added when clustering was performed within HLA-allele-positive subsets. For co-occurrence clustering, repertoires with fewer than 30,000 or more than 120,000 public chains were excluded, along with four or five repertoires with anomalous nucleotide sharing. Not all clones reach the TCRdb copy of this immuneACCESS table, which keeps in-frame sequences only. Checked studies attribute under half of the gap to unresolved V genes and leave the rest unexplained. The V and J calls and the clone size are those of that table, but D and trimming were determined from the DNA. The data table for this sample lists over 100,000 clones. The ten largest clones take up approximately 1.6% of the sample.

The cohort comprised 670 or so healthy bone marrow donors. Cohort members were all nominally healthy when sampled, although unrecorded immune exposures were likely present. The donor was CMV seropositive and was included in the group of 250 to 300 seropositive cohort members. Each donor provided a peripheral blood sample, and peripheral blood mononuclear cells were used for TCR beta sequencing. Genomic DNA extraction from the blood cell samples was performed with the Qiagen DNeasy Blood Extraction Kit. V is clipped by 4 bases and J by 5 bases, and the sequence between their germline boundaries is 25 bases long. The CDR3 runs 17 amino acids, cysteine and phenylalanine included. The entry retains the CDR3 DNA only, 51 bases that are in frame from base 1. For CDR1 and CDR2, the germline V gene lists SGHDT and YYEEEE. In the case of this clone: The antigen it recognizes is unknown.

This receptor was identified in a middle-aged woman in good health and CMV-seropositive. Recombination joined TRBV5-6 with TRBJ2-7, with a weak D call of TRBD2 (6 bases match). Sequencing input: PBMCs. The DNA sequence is TGTGCCAGCAGCCACTCCCTTTGGCGGGACCCCGGGCACGAGCAGTACTTC. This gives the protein CASSHSLWRDPGHEQYF.